The present T cell receptor beta chain was sequenced within a study of T cell responses to AZD1222 COVID-19 vaccine. General study results and limits: Mostly white British, mostly female donors; authors suggested clonal diversity may be underestimated. Reportedly, nearly half the spike-specific TCRs target unmutated variant regions.

TCRdb keeps only in-frame clones here, not all; method: immunoSEQ multiplex PCR. The sample consists of about 140,000 clones, just under 95% of them appearing once. CDR3 length: 14 amino acids. Per the germline V gene, CDR1 is MNHNS and CDR2 is SASEGT. V was shortened by 2 bases and J by 4 bases, with 12 bases between the two germline ends. A word on this clone: Its antigen is as yet unknown.

Sequences were derived from peripheral blood, sampled on day 0 of AZD1222 vaccination. The clonotype was recovered from an adult in good health. The chain employs TRBV6-1 and TRBJ2-7; D tentatively fits TRBD1 or TRBD2 (5 bases each). For the CDR3, the DNA is TGTGCCAGCAGTGAAAAACCCGGGGCTTACGAGCAGTACTTC. It translates to CASSEKPGAYEQYF.